This TCR beta chain was sequenced for a study of blood T cell repertoires in COVID-19. Clinical history as reported by participants underpinned cohort assignment. The repertoire was sequenced with immunoSEQ multiplex PCR; TCRdb's copy has only in-frame clones and lacks some. The profile shows almost 250,000 clones, approximately 85% of them singletons. Germline CDR1 SGHRS, CDR2 YFSETQ. V lost 3 bases and J lost 3; bases outside the gene matches: 2. The CDR3 spans 13 residues. The sample comprised PBMCs or T cells enriched from blood (not recorded which). The chain has TRBV5-1 and TRBJ1-1; the match to TRBD1 covers 7 bases. The origin of this receptor is a woman aged 45-60 years with acute COVID-19. CDR3 sequence: CASSSGTDTEAFF. CDR3 nucleotide sequence: TGCGCCAGCAGCTCCGGGACAGACACTGAAGCTTTCTTT. Based on the CDR3 plus reference TRBV5-1 and TRBJ1-1, the full variable domain is KAGVTQTPRYLIKTRGQQVTLSCSPISGHRSVSWYQQTPGQGLQFLFEYFSETQRNKGNFPGRFSGRQFSNSRSEMNVSTLELGDSALYLCASSSGTDTEAFFGQGTRLTVV.